The TCR beta chain under discussion was sequenced for a study of T cell changes during pregnancy in multiple sclerosis. Clones were read by immunoSEQ multiplex PCR, and TCRdb kept only the in-frame ones, dropping some. The sample shows approximately 70,000 clones, 75% to 95% of them seen only once. The CDR3 runs to 13 residues. With 1 base removed from V and 6 bases from J, the gap between germline ends came to 10 bases. Germline loops: CDR1 SGDLS, CDR2 YYNGEE. Sequenced material: CD4+ T cells from peripheral blood mononuclear cells, taken before pregnancy. The chain joins TRBV9 to TRBJ1-2; TRBD1 might be the D (5 bases). The sequence came from a female donor with multiple sclerosis, enrolled in a pregnancy study. Here the CDR3 DNA reads TGTGCCAGCAGCGTACCTGGGGGGAATGGCTACACCTTC. Its protein product is CASSVPGGNGYTF.